This T cell receptor (beta chain) was retrieved from a study of T cell changes during pregnancy in multiple sclerosis. Germline-derived CDR1 and CDR2 are SEHNR and FQNEAQ (reference sequence). The CDR3 spans 13 residues. With 11 bases clipped from V and 4 bases from J, the junction kept 7 bases outside the gene matches. Some clones are missing from TCRdb's copy, which holds only in-frame ones; the method was immunoSEQ multiplex PCR. The sample comprises about 97,000 clones, about nine tenths of which are singletons, and just over 0.75% rests with the top ten. The chain has TRBV7-9 and TRBJ1-5, with 8 nucleotides matching TRBD1. This TCR came from a female donor in good health, enrolled as a control in a pregnancy study. The source was peripheral blood, collected in the second trimester of pregnancy. The CDR3 sequence is CAGQGQENQPQHF. In DNA form, the CDR3 reads TGTGCCGGACAGGGACAGGAAAATCAGCCCCAGCATTTT.